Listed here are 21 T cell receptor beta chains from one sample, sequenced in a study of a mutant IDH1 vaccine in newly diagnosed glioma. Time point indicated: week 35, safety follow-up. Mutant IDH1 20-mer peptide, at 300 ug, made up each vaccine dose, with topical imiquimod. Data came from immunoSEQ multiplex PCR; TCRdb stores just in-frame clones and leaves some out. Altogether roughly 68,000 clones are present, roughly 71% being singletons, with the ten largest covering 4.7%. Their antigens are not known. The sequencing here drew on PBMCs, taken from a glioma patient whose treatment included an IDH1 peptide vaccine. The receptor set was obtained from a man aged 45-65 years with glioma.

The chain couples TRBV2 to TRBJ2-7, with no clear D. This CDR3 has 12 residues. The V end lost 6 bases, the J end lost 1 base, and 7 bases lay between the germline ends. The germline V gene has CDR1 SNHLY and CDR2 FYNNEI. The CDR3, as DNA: TGTGCCAGCAGAGCTGAATCCTACGAGCAGTACTTC. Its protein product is CASRAESYEQYF.

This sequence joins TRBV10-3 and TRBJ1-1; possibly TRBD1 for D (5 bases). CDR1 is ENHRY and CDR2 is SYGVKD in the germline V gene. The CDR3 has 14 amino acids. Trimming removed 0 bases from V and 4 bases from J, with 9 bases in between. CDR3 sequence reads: CAISESSGSTEAFF. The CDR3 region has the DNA TGTGCCATCAGTGAGTCTTCAGGGTCCACTGAAGCTTTCTTT.

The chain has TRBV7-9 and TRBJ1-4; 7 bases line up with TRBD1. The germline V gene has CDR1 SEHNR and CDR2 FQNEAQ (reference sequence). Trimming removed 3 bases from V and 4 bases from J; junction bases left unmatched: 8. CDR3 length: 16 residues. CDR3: CASSFPRQGLNEKLFF. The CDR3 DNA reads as TGTGCCAGCAGCTTTCCTAGACAGGGCCTTAATGAAAAACTGTTTTTT.

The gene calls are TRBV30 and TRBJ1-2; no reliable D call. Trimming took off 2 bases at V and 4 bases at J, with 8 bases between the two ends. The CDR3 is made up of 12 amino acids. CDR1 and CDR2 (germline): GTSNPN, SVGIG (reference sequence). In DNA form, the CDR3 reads TGTGCCTGGAGTCGGAGCGTCTATGGCTACACCTTC. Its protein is CAWSRSVYGYTF.

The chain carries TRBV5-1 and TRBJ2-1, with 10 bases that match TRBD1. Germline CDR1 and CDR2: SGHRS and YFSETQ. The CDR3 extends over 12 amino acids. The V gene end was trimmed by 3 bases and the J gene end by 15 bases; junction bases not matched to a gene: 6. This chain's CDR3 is CASSWGTGDLFF. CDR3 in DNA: TGCGCCAGCAGCTGGGGGACAGGGGATCTGTTCTTC.

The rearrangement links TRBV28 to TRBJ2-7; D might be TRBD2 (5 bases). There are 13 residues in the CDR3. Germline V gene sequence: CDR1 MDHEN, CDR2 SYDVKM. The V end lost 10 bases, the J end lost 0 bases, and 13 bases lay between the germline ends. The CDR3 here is CATKDWGSYEQYF. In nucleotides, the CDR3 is TGTGCCACCAAGGACTGGGGCTCCTACGAGCAGTACTTC.

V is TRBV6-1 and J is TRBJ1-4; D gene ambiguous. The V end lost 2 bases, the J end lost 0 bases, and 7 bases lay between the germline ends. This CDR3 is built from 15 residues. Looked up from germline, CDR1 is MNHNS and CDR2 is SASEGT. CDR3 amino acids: CASSESGATNEKLFF. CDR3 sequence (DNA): TGTGCCAGCAGTGAATCTGGAGCAACTAATGAAAAACTGTTTTTT.

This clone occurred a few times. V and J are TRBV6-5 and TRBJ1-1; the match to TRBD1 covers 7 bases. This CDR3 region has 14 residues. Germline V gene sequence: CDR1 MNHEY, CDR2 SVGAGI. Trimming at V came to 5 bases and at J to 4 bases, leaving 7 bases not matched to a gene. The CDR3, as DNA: TGTGCCAGCAGTACGACAGGGAGGGGCACTGAAGCTTTCTTT. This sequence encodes CASSTTGRGTEAFF.

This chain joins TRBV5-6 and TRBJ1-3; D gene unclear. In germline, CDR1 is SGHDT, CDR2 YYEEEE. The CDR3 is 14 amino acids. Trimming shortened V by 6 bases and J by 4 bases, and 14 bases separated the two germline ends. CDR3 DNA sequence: TGTGCCAGCACCCTTGGGGTTGAAGGAAACACCATATATTTT. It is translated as CASTLGVEGNTIYF.

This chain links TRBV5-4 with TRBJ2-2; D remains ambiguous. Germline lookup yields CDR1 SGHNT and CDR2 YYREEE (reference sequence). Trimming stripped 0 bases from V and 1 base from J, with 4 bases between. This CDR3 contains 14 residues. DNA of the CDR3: TGTGCCAGCAGCTTGGTTCAGAACACCGGGGAGCTGTTTTTT. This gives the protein CASSLVQNTGELFF.

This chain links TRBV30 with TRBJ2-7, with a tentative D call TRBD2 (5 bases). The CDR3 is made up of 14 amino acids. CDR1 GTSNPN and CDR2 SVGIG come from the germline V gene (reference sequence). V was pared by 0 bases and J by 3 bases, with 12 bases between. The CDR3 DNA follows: TGTGCCTGGAGTGTACGACTCGGGAACTACGAGCAGTACTTC. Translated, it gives CAWSVRLGNYEQYF.

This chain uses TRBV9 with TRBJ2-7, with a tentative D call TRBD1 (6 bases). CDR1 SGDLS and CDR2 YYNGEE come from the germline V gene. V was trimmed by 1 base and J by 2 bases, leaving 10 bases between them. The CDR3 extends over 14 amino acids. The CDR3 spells CASSVSGDAYEQYF. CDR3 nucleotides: TGTGCCAGCAGCGTATCAGGGGATGCCTACGAGCAGTACTTC. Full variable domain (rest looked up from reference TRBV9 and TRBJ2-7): DSGVTQTPKHLITATGQRVTLRCSPRSGDLSVYWYQQSLDQGLQFLIQYYNGEERAKGNILERFSAQQFPDLHSELNLSSLELGDSALYFCASSVSGDAYEQYFGPGTRLTVT.

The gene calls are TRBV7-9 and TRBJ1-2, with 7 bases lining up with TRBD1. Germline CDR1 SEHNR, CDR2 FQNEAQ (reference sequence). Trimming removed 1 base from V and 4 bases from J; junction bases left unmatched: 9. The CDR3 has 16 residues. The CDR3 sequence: CASSLVGRTGLYGYTF. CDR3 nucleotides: TGTGCCAGCAGCTTAGTGGGAAGGACAGGCCTCTATGGCTACACCTTC.

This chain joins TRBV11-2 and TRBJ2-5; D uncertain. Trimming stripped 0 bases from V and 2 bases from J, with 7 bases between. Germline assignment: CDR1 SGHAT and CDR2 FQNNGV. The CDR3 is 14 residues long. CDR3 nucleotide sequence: TGTGCCAGCAGCTTAGACCTACTTCAAGAGACCCAGTACTTC. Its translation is CASSLDLLQETQYF.

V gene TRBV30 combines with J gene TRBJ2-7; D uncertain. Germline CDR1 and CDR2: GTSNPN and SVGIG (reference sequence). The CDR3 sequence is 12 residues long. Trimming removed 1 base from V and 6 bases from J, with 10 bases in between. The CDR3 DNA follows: TGTGCCTGGAGTGCATCGGTTGGCGAGCAGTACTTC. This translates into CAWSASVGEQYF.

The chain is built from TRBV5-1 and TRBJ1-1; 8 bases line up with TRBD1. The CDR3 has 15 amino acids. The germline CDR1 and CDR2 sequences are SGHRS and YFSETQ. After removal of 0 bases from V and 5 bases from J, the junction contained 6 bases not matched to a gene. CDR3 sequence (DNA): TGCGCCAGCAGCTTGGTGCAGGGGGCGACGACTGAAGCTTTCTTT. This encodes CASSLVQGATTEAFF.

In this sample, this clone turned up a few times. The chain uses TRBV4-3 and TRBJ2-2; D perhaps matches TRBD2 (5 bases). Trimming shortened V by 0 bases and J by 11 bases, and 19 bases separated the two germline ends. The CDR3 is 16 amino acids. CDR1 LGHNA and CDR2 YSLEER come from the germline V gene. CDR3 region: CASSQDGPGMRAELFF. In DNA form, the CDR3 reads TGCGCCAGCAGCCAAGATGGTCCAGGTATGAGGGCCGAGCTGTTTTTT.

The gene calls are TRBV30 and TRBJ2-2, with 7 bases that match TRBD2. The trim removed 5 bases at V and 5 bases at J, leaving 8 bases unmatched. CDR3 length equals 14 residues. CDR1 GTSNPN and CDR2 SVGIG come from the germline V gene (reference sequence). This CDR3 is CAWGRGGETGELFF. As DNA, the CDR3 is TGTGCCTGGGGGCGTGGGGGGGAGACCGGGGAGCTGTTTTTT.

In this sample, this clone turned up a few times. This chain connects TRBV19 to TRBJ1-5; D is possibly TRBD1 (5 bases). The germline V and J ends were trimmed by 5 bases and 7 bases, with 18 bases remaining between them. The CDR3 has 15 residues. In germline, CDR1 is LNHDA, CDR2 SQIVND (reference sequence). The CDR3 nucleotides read TGTGCCAGTAGTCTCCCCTCGGGGCGGGCACAGCCCCAGCATTTT. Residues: CASSLPSGRAQPQHF.

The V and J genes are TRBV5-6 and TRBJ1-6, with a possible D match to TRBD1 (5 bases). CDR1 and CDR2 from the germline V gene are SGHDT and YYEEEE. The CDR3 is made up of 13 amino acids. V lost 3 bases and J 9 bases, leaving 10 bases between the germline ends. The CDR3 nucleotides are TGTGCCAGCAGCTCCGGGACCATTTCACCCCTCCACTTT. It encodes CASSSGTISPLHF.

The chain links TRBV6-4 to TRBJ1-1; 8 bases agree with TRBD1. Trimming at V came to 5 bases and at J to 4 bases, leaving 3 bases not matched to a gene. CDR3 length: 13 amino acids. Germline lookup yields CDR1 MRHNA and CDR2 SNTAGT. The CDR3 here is CASSNTGGTEAFF. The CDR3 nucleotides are TGTGCCAGCAGTAATACAGGGGGCACTGAAGCTTTCTTT.